The clone carrying this T cell receptor beta chain was seen many times. This sample was included in a study of T cell responses to AZD1222 COVID-19 vaccine. The trim removed 6 bases at V and 5 bases at J, leaving 13 bases unmatched. This CDR3 contains 16 residues. CDR1 is SNHLY, CDR2 FYNNEI, per germline. The assay was immunoSEQ multiplex PCR, and TCRdb's table has in-frame clones only and misses some. The sample contains 95,000 to 150,000 clones, approximately 85% of which appear only once. The sequence was collected from an adult in good health. The sequenced sample was peripheral blood, obtained on day 0 of AZD1222 vaccination. V gene TRBV2 combines with J gene TRBJ2-7; TRBD2 matches at 10 bases. The CDR3 DNA reads as TGTGCCAGCAGAGGGGCTAGCGGGGGAAGTAGTCACGAGCAGTACTTC. Translation: CASRGASGGSSHEQYF.